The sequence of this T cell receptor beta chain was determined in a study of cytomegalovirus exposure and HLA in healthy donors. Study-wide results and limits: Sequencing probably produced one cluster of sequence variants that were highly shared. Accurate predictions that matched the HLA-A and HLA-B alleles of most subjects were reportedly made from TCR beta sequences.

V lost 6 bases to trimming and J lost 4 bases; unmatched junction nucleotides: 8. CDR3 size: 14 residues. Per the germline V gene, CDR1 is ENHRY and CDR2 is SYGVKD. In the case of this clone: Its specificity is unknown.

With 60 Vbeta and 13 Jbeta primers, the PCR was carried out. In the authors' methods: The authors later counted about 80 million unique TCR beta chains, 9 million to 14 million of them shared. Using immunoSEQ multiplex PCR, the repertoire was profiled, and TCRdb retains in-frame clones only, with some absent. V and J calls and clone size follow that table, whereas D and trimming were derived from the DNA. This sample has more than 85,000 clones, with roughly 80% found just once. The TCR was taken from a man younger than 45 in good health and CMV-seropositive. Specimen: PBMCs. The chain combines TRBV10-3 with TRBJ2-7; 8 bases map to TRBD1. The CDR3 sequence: CAISPGTGHYEQYF. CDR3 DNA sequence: TGTGCCATCAGCCCCGGGACAGGCCATTACGAGCAGTACTTC.